This TCR beta chain was retrieved from a study of CD4 T cells in relation to SARS-CoV-2 and coronaviruses. This clone was detected a few times. Antigen specificity is unknown. Profiled with immunoSEQ multiplex PCR; TCRdb holds only in-frame clones, not every one. The data show some 23,000 clones, with about three quarters seen just once and 20% to 25% held by the top ten. The unexposed donors gave CD4+ T cells in about 2011-2019, prior to COVID-19. The cells were cultured for 10 days before CD4+ T cells were isolated. On days 3 and 7, cultures got half fresh IL-2 medium. Germline V gene sequence: CDR1 LNHDA, CDR2 SQIVND (reference sequence). CDR3 length equals 16 residues. After removal of 6 bases from V and 4 bases from J, the junction contained 6 bases not matched to a gene.

Sequencing was done on a sample of CD4+ T cells from PBMCs, cultured in vitro. The clonotype originates from a human donor in good health. The rearrangement uses TRBV19 and TRBJ1-6, with 10 bases fitting TRBD1. Here the CDR3 DNA reads TGTGCCAGTAGCACTAGGACAGGGGGGTATAATTCACCCCTCCACTTT. It is translated as CASSTRTGGYNSPLHF.